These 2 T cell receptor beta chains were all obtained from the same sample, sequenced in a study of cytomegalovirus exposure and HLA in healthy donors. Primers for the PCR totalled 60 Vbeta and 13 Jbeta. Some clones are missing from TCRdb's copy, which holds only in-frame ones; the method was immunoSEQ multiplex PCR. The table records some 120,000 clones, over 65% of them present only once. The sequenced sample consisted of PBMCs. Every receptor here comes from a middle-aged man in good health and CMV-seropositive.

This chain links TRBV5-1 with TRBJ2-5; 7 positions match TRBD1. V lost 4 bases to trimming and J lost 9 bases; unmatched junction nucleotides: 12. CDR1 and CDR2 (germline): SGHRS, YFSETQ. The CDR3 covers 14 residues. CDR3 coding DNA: TGCGCCAGCAGCGTTGGCCGGACAGGTGATCCCCAGTACTTC. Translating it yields CASSVGRTGDPQYF.

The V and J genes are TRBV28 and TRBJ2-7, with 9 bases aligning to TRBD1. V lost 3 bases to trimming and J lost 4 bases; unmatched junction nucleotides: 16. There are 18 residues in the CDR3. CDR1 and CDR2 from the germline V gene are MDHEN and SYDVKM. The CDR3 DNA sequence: TGTGCCAGCAGTTTTATTTTTCCCCGACAGGGGGATAGTTACGAGCAGTACTTC. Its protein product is CASSFIFPRQGDSYEQYF. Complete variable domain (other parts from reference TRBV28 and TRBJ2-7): DVKVTQSSRYLVKRTGEKVFLECVQDMDHENMFWYRQDPGLGLRLIYFSYDVKMKEKGDIPEGYSVSREKKERFSLILESASTNQTSMYLCASSFIFPRQGDSYEQYFGPGTRLTVT.